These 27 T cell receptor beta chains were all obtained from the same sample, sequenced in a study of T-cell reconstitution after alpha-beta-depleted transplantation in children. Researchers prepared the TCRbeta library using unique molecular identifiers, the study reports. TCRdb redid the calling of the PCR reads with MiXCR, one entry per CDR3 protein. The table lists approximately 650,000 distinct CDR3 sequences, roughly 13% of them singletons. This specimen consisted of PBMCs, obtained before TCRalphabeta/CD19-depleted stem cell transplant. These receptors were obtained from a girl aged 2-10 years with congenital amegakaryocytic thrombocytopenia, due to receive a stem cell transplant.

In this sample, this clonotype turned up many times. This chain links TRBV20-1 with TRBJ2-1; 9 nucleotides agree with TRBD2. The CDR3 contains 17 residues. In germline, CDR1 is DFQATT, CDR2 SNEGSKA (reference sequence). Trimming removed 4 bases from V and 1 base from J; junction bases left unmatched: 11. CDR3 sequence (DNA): TGCAGTGCTAAACAATACCCGACTAGCGGTTCCTACAATGAGCAGTTCTTC. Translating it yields CSAKQYPTSGSYNEQFF.

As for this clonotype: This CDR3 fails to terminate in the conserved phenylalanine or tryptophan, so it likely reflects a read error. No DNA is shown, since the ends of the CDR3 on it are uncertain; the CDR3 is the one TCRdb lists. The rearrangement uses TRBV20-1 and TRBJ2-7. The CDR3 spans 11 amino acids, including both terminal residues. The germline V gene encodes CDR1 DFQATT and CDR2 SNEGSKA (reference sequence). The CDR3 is CSARDPAFRNL.

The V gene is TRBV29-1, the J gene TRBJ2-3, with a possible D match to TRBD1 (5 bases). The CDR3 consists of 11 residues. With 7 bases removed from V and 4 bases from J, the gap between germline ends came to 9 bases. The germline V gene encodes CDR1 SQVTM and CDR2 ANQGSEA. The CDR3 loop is CSGRQPDTQYF. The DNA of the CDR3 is TGCAGCGGTAGACAGCCAGATACGCAGTATTTT.

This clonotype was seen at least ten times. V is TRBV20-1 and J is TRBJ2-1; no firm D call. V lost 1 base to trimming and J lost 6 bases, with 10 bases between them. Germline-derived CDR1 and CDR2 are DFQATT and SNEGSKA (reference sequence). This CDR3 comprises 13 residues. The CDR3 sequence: CSARVVGPNEQFF. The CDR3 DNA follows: TGCAGTGCTAGAGTCGTAGGGCCCAATGAGCAGTTCTTC.

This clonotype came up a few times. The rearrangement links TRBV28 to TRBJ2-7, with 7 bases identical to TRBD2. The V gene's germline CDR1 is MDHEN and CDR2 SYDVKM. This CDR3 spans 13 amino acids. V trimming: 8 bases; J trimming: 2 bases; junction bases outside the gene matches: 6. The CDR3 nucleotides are TGTGCCAGCTTTAGCGGGTATACCTACGAGCAGTACTTC. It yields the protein CASFSGYTYEQYF.

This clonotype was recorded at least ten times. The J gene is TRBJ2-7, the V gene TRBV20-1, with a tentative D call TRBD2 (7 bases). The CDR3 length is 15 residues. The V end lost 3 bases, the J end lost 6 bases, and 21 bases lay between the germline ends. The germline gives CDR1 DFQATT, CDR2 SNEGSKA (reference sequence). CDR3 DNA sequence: TGCAGTGCTAGGAGGGGGACGGGAGGACTGGCCGAGCAGTACTTC. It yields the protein CSARRGTGGLAEQYF.

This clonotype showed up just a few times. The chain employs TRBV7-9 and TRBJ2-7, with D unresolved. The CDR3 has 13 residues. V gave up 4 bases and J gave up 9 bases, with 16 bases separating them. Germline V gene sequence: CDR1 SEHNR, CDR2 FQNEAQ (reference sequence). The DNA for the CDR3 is TGTGCCAGCAGCTCCACTGGTCTCGTCGCGCAGTACTTC. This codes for CASSSTGLVAQYF.

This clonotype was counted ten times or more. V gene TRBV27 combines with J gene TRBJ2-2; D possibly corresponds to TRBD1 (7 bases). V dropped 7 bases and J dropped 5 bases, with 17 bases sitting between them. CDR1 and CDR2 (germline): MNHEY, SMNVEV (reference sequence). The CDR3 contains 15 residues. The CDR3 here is CASTRQGGYTGELFF. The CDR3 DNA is TGTGCCAGCACACGACAGGGAGGTTATACCGGGGAGCTGTTTTTT.

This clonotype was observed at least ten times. CDR3 sequence: CASSPQTGSGELFF. CDR3 sequence (DNA): TGTGCCAGCAGTCCCCAGACCGGATCCGGGGAGCTGTTTTTT. The chain combines TRBV6-2 or TRBV6-3 with TRBJ2-2; no reliable D call. The V gene's germline CDR1 is MNHEY and CDR2 SVGEGT. The CDR3 loop spans 14 amino acids. The V end lost 5 bases, the J end lost 6 bases, and 13 bases lay between the germline ends.

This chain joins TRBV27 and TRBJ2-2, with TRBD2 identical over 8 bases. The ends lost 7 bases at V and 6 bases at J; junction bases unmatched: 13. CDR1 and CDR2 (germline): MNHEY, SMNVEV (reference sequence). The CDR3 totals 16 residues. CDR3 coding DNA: TGTGCCAGCACTCCGGAGGGACTAGTCGATCCCGGGGAGCTGTTTTTT. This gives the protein CASTPEGLVDPGELFF.

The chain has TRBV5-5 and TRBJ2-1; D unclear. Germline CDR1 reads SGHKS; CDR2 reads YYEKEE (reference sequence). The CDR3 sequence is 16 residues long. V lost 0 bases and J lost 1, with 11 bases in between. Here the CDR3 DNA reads TGTGCCAGCAGCTTGGAAGGACGACCTTCCTACAATGAGCAGTTCTTC. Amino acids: CASSLEGRPSYNEQFF. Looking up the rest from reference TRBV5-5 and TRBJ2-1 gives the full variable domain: DAGVTQSPTHLIKTRGQQVTLRCSPISGHKSVSWYQQVLGQGPQFIFQYYEKEERGRGNFPDRFSARQFPNYSSELNVNALLLGDSALYLCASSLEGRPSYNEQFFGPGTRLTVL.

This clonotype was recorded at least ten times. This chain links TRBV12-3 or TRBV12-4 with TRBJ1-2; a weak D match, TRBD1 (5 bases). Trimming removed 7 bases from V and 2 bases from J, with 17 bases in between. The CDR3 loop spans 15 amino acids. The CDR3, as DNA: TGTGCCAGCACCCTGGTAGGGACCTCCAACTATGGCTACACCTTC. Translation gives CASTLVGTSNYGYTF.

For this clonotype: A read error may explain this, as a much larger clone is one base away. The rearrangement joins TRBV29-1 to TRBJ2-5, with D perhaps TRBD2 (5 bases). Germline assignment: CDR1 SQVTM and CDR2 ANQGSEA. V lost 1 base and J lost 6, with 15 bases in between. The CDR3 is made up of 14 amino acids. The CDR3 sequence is CSVEGGSLVKTQYF. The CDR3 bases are TGCAGCGTTGAAGGCGGGTCACTAGTTAAGACCCAGTACTTC.

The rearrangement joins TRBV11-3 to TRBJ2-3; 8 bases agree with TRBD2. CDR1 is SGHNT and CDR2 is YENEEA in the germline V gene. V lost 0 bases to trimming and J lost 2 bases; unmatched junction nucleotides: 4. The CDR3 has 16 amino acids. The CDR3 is CASSLDGGRPTDTQYF. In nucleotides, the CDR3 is TGTGCCAGCAGCTTAGATGGCGGGAGGCCCACAGATACGCAGTATTTT.

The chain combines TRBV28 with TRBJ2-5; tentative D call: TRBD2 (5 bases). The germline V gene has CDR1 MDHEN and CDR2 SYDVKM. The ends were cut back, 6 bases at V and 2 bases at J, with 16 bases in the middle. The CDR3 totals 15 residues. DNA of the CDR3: TGTGCCAGCAGCCGCGGGCCAACCTTTCAAGAGACCCAGTACTTC. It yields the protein CASSRGPTFQETQYF. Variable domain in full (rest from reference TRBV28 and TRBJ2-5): DVKVTQSSRYLVKRTGEKVFLECVQDMDHENMFWYRQDPGLGLRLIYFSYDVKMKEKGDIPEGYSVSREKKERFSLILESASTNQTSMYLCASSRGPTFQETQYFGPGTRLLVL.

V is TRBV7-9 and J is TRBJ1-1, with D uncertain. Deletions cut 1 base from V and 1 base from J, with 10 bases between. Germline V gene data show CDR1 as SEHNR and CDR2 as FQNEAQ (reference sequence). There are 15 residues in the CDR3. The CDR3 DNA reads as TGTGCCAGCAGCTTAGGCCAGGCTGGGAACACTGAAGCTTTCTTT. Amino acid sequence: CASSLGQAGNTEAFF.

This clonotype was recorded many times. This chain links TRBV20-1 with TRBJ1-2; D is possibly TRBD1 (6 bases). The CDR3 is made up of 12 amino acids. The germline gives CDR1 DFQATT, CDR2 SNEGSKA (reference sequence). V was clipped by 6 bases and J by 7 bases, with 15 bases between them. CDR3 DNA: TGCAGTGCCCCCCGGGGAGGGGGTGGCTACACCTTC. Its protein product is CSAPRGGGGYTF.

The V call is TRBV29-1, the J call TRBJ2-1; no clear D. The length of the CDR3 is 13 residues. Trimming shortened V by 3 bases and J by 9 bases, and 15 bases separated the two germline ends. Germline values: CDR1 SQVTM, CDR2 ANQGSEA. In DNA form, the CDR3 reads TGCAGCGTTGACCCTAGTCCTGCGTCTGAGCAGTTCTTC. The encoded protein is CSVDPSPASEQFF.

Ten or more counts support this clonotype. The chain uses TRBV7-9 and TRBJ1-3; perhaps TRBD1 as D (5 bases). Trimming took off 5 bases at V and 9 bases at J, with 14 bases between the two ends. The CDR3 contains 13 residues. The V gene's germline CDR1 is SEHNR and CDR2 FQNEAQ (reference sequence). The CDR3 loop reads CASSDINGGTIYF. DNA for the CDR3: TGTGCCAGCAGCGACATAAACGGGGGCACCATATATTTT.

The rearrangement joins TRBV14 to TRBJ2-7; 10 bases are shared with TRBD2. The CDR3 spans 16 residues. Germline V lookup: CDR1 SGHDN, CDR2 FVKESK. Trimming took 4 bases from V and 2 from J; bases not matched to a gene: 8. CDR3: CASSPWESGRAYEQYF. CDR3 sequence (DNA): TGTGCCAGCAGCCCGTGGGAAAGCGGGAGGGCCTACGAGCAGTACTTC.

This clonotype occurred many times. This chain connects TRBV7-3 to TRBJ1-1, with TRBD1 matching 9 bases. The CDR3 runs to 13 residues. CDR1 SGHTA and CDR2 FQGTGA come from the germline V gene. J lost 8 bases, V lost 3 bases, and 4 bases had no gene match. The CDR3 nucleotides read TGTGCCAGCAGCTTCGGACAGGGGAGGGAAGCTTTCTTT. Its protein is CASSFGQGREAFF.

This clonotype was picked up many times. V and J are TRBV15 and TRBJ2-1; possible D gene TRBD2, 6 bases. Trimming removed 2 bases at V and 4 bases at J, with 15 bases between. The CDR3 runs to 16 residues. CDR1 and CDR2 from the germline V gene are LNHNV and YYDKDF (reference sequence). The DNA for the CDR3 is TGTGCCACCAGCAGACCCAGCGGGTGGGCATACAATGAGCAGTTCTTC. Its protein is CATSRPSGWAYNEQFF.

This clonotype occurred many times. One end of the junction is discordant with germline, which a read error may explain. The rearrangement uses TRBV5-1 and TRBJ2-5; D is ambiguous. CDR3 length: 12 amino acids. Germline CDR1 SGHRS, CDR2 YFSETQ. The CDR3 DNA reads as TGCGCCAGCAGCACCGACCAGGAGACCCAGTACTTC. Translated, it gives CASSTDQETQYF.

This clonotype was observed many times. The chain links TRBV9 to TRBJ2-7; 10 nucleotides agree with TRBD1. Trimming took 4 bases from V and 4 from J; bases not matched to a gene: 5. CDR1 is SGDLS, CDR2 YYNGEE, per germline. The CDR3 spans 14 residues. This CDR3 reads CASSPLDRGYEQYF. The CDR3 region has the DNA TGTGCCAGCAGCCCCTTGGACAGGGGGTACGAGCAGTACTTC.

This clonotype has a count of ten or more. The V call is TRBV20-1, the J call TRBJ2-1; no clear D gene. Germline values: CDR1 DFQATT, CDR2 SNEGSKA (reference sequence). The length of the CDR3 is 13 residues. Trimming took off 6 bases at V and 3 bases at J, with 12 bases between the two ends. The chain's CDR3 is CSAIRSVYNEQFF. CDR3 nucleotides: TGCAGTGCCATCCGTTCTGTCTACAATGAGCAGTTCTTC.

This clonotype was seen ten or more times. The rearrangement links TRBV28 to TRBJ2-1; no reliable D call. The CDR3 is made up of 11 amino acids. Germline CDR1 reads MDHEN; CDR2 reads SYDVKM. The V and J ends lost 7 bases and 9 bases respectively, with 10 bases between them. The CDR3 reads CASTFNFEQFF. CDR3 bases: TGTGCCAGCACTTTTAACTTTGAGCAGTTCTTC.

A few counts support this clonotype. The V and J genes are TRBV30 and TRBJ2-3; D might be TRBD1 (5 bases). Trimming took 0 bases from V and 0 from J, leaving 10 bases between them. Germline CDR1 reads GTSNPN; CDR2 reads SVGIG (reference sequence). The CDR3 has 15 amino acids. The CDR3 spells CAWSVRQSSTDTQYF. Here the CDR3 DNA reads TGTGCCTGGAGTGTAAGACAGTCTAGCACAGATACGCAGTATTTT. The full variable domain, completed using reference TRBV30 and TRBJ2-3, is SQTIHQWPATLVQPVGSPLSLECTVEGTSNPNLYWYRQAAGRGLQLLFYSVGIGQISSEVPQNLSASRPQDRQFILSSKKLLLSDSGFYLCAWSVRQSSTDTQYFGPGTRLTVL.